The present entry profiles one T cell receptor (beta chain) with its context. This table comes from immunoSEQ multiplex PCR, and its TCRdb copy is limited to in-frame clones, with some not included. The data show 35,000 to 45,000 clones, around 94% seen once. The record originates from a study of T cells in tuberculosis. The CDR3 has 14 residues. Germline V lookup: CDR1 MNHNS, CDR2 SASEGT. V dropped 3 bases and J dropped 9; count of bases not matched to a gene: 3. Time point denoted: new active TB diagnosis, blood taken before or within 7 days of starting treatment. The receptor comes from an adult with tuberculosis. The rearrangement uses TRBV6-1 and TRBJ1-6, with 9 positions matching TRBD1. The source material was PBMCs, sampled at tuberculosis diagnosis. CDR3 in DNA: TGTGCCAGCAGTGAGGGACAGGGCGGTTCACCCCTCCACTTT. Protein sequence: CASSEGQGGSPLHF.